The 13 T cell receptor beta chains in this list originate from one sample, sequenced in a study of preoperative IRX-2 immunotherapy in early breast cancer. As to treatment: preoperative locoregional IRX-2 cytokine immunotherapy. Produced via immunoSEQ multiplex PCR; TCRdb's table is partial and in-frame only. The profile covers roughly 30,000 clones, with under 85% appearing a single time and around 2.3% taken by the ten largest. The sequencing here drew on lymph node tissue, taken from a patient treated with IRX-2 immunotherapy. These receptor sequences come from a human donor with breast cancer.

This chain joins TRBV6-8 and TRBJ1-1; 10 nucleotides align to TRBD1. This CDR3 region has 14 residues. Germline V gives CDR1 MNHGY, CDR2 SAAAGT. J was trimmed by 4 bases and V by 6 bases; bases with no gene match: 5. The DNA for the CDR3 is TGTGCCAGCAGACACCGGGACAGGGGCACTGAAGCTTTCTTT. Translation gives CASRHRDRGTEAFF.

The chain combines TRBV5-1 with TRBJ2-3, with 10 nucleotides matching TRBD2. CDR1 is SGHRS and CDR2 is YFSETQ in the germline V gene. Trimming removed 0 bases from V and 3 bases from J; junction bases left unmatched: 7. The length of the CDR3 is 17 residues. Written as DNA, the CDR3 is TGCGCCAGCAGCTTGGGCCTAGCGGGAGTACGGACAGATACGCAGTATTTT. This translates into CASSLGLAGVRTDTQYF.

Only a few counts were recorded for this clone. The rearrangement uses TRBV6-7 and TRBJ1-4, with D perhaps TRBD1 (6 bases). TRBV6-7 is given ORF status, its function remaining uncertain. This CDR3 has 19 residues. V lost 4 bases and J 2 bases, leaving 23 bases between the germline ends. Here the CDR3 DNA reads TGTGCCAGCAGTTTATATCGGGGGCTTGGGGACGCGACTAATGAAAAACTGTTTTTT. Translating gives CASSLYRGLGDATNEKLFF.

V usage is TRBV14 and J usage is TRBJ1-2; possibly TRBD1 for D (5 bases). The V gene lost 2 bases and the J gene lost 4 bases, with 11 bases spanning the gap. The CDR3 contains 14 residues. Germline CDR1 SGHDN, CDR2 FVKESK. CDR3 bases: TGTGCCAGCAGCCAAAGTCGGGGGAGCTATGGCTACACCTTC. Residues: CASSQSRGSYGYTF.

CDR3 nucleotides: TGTGCCAGCAGTTACGGGGGCCTGGAGACCCAGTACTTC. Translating it yields CASSYGGLETQYF. This chain joins TRBV6-8 and TRBJ2-5; maybe TRBD1 (6 bases). The germline V gene encodes CDR1 MNHGY and CDR2 SAAAGT. Trimming shortened V by 2 bases and J by 5 bases, and 9 bases separated the two germline ends. This CDR3 has 13 residues.

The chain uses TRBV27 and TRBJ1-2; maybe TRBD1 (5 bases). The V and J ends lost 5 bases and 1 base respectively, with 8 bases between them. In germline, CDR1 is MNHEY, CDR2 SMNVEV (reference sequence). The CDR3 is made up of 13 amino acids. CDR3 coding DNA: TGTGCCAGCAGTAGCAGGGATAACTATGGCTACACCTTC. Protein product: CASSSRDNYGYTF.

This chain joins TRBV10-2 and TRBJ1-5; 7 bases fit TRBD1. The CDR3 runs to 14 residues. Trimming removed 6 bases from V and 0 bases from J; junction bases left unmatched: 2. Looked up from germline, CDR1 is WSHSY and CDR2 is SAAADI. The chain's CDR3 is CASRTGTSNQPQHF. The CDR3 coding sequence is TGCGCCAGCAGGACAGGGACTAGCAATCAGCCCCAGCATTTT.

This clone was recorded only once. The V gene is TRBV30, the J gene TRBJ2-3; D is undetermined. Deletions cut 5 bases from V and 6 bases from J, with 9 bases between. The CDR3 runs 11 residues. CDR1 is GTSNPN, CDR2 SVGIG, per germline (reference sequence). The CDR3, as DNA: TGTGCCTGGGGCCCCCGGGATACGCAGTATTTT. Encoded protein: CAWGPRDTQYF.

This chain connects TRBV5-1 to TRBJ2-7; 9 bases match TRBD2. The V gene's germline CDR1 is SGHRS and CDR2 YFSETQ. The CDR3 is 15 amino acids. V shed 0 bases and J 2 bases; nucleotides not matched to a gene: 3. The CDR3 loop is CASSLGLAGTYEQYF. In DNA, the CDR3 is TGCGCCAGCAGCTTGGGGCTAGCGGGGACCTACGAGCAGTACTTC.

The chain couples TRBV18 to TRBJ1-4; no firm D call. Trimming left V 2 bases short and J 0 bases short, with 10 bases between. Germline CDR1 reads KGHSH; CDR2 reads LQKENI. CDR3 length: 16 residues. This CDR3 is CASSPGQVATNEKLFF. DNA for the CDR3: TGTGCCAGCTCACCAGGTCAGGTCGCAACTAATGAAAAACTGTTTTTT.

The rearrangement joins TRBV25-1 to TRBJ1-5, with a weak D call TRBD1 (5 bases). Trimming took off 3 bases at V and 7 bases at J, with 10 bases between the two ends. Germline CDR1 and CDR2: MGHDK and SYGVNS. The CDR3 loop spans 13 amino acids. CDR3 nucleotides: TGTGCCAGCAGTGACCCCCGGGGGCAGCCCCAGCATTTT. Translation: CASSDPRGQPQHF.

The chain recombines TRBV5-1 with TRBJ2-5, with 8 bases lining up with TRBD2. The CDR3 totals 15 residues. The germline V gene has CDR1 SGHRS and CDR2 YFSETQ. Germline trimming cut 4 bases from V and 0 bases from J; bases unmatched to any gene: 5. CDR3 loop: CASSGLLADQETQYF. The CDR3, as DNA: TGCGCCAGCAGCGGATTACTAGCGGACCAAGAGACCCAGTACTTC.

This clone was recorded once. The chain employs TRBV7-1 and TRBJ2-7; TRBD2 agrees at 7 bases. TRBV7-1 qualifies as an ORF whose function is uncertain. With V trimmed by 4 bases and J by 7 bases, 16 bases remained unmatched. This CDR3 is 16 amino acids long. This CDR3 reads CASSLDAGRPWREQYF. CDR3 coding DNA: TGTGCCAGCAGCTTAGACGCCGGGAGGCCCTGGAGGGAGCAGTACTTC.